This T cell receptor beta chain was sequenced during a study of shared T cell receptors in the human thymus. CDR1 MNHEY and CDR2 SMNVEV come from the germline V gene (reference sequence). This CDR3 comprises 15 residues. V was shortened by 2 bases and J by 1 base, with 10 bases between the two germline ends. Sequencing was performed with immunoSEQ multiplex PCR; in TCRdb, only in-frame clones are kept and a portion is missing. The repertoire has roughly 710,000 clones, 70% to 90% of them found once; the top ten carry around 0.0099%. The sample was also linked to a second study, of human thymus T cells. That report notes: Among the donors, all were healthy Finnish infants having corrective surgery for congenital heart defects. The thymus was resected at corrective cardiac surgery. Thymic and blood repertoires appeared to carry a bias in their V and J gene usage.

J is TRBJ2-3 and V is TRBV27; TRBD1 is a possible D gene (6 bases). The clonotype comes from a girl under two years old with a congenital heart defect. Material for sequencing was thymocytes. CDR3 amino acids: CASSLIWGRTDTQYF. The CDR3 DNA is TGTGCCAGCAGTTTAATTTGGGGGCGCACAGATACGCAGTATTTT.